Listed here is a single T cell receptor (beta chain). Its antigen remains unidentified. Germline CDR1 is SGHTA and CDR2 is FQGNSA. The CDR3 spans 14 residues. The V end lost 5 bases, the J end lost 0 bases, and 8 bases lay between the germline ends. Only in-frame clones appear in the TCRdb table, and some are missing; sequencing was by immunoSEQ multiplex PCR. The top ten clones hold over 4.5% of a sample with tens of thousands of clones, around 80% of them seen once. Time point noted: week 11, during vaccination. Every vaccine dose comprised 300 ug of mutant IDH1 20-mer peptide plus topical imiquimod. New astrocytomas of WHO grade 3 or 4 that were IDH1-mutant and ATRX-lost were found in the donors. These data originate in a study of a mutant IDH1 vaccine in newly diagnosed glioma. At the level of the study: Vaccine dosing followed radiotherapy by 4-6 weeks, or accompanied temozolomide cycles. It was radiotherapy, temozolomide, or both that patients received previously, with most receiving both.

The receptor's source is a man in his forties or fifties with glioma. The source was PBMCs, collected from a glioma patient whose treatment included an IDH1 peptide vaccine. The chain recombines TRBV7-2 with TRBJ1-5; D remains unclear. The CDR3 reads CASSDQYSNQPQHF. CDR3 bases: TGTGCCAGCAGCGATCAGTATAGCAATCAGCCCCAGCATTTT.